The rows below give T cell receptor beta chains drawn from one sample of a study of beta chain features in type 1 diabetes. The data were produced by immunoSEQ multiplex PCR, yet TCRdb's version contains in-frame clones alone and is incomplete. The sample contains 200,000 to 250,000 clones, roughly an eighth of which appear only once. The specimen sequenced was naive CD4+ T cells from blood. Receptors were obtained from a woman aged 40-49 years in good health. Both conserved end residues are part of each CDR3. D genes are given only for firm matches. Size is omitted from some rows. Given values are once, few, many or a class for expanded clones.

TRBV27	NA	TRBJ1-6	NA	CASSLKAGWSVSPLHF	TGTGCCAGCAGTTTAAAGGCAGGGTGGAGTGTTTCACCCCTCCACTTT
TRBV7-8	NA	TRBJ1-2	NA	CASSSDSYGYTF	TGTGCCAGCAGCTCAGACAGCTATGGCTACACCTTC
TRBV11-2	NA	TRBJ2-7	NA	CASSLASPGAANSYEQYF	TGTGCCAGCAGCTTAGCGTCCCCAGGCGCTGCCAACTCCTACGAGCAGTACTTC
TRBV4-1	NA	TRBJ2-5	NA	CASSHGDQRETQYF	TGCGCCAGCAGCCACGGGGATCAGAGGGAGACCCAGTACTTC
TRBV19	NA	TRBJ2-7	NA	CASSLPSGQPGGYEQYF	TGTGCCAGTAGTTTACCCAGCGGGCAACCTGGCGGGTACGAGCAGTACTTC
TRBV7-9	NA	TRBJ1-5	NA	CASSSGWTVADQPQHF	TGTGCCAGCAGCTCAGGGTGGACCGTAGCCGATCAGCCCCAGCATTTT
TRBV4-3	many	TRBJ2-3	TRBD1	CASSQGTGVYTQYF	TGCGCCAGCAGCCAAGGGACAGGGGTGTATACGCAGTATTTT
TRBV5-1	few	TRBJ1-1	TRBD1	CASSDLRTGGTEAFF	TGCGCCAGCAGCGACCTCCGGACAGGGGGCACTGAAGCTTTCTTT
TRBV5-4	NA	TRBJ1-2	TRBD1	CASSSGGTANYGYTF	TGTGCCAGCAGCTCGGGGGGGACAGCTAACTATGGCTACACCTTC
TRBV7-2	NA	TRBJ2-7	NA	CASSARTVSYEQYF	TGTGCCAGCAGCGCTAGAACGGTCTCCTACGAGCAGTACTTC
TRBV4-2	NA	TRBJ2-5	TRBD2	CASSRESGGAEETQYF	TGTGCCAGCAGCCGAGAAAGCGGGGGGGCCGAGGAGACCCAGTACTTC
TRBV4-1	NA	TRBJ1-6	NA	CASSRSAGDWEPLHF	TGCGCCAGCAGCCGAAGCGCCGGGGACTGGGAGCCCCTCCACTTT
TRBV19	few	TRBJ1-4	NA	CASSIRRGTHEKLFF	TGTGCCAGTAGTATCCGGCGGGGGACCCATGAAAAACTGTTTTTT
TRBV7-9	few	TRBJ2-7	NA	CASASYEQYF	TGTGCCAGCGCCTCCTACGAGCAGTACTTC
TRBV6-1	once	TRBJ2-7	NA	CASSAQWQVAYEQYF	TGTGCCAGCAGTGCCCAATGGCAGGTAGCCTACGAGCAGTACTTC
TRBV5-4	NA	TRBJ1-6	NA	CASSLGGHTNSPLHF	TGTGCCAGCAGCTTGGGGGGACACACAAATTCACCCCTCCACTTT
TRBV5-6	NA	TRBJ1-5	NA	CASSVRVGNQPQHF	TGTGCCAGCAGCGTTCGGGTGGGTAATCAGCCCCAGCATTTT
TRBV28	few	TRBJ2-2	TRBD1	CASSSGQSTGELFF	TGTGCCAGCTCGTCGGGACAGAGTACCGGGGAGCTGTTTTTT
TRBV7-9	NA	TRBJ1-6	NA	CASSIGLVGDSPLHF	TGTGCCAGCAGCATAGGGTTGGTGGGCGATTCACCCCTCCACTTT
TRBV7-2	few	TRBJ1-5	TRBD1	CASSLEWTGDQPQHF	TGTGCCAGCAGCTTAGAATGGACAGGGGATCAGCCCCAGCATTTT
TRBV18	NA	TRBJ1-5	TRBD1	CASSPATGSNQPQHF	TGTGCCAGCTCACCAGCGACAGGGTCGAATCAGCCCCAGCATTTT